Each of the 11 T cell receptor beta chains below was sequenced from the same sample in a study of shared T cell receptors in the human thymus. Profiling relied on immunoSEQ multiplex PCR, and the TCRdb table lists in-frame clones only, not all of them. The data show fewer than 700,000 clones, approximately 90% seen once. The data also belong to a second study, concerning human thymus T cells.

Sequenced input: thymocytes. Every receptor here comes from a boy under two years old with a congenital heart defect.

This chain uses TRBV29-1 with TRBJ1-2; perhaps TRBD1 as D (6 bases). The CDR3 has 12 amino acids. The V end was cut by 8 bases, the J end by 6 bases, with 16 bases between. Germline-derived CDR1 and CDR2 are SQVTM and ANQGSEA. In nucleotides, the CDR3 is TGCAGCCCTGTGAGGGGGGGAAATGGCTACACCTTC. Amino acids: CSPVRGGNGYTF.

This rearrangement joins TRBV12-5 to TRBJ1-5; 10 bases fit TRBD1. CDR1 is LGHNT and CDR2 is FRNRAP in the germline V gene. Unmatched junction bases numbered 16, after V lost 2 bases and J lost 0 bases. The CDR3 covers 21 residues. CDR3 sequence: CASGLTGEDRGLTYSNQPQHF. DNA for the CDR3: TGTGCTAGTGGTTTGACGGGGGAAGACAGGGGGCTGACTTATAGCAATCAGCCCCAGCATTTT.

This clone was observed once. This CDR3 is CATRTGGSYEQYF. CDR3 sequence (DNA): TGTGCCACCCGGACAGGGGGCTCCTACGAGCAGTACTTC. The chain combines TRBV6-5 with TRBJ2-5; TRBD1 matches 10 bases. The J call may be incorrect, as the DNA end agrees better with TRBJ2-7. Germline CDR1 and CDR2: MNHEY and SVGAGI. The CDR3 has 13 residues.

V and J are TRBV6-1 and TRBJ2-1, with 11 bases identical to TRBD2. With V trimmed by 1 base and J by 6 bases, 17 bases remained unmatched. Germline lookup yields CDR1 MNHNS and CDR2 SASEGT. The CDR3 extends over 20 amino acids. CDR3 amino acids: CASSEDKKGTSGHGGNEQFF. In nucleotides, the CDR3 is TGTGCCAGCAGTGAAGATAAGAAAGGGACTAGCGGTCACGGGGGCAATGAGCAGTTCTTC.

The CDR3 bases are TGTGCCAGCAGTGTAGACAGCCAAGAGACCCAGTACTTC. Protein product: CASSVDSQETQYF. V gene TRBV27 combines with J gene TRBJ2-5; tentatively, D is TRBD1 (5 bases). Germline V gene lookup returns CDR1 MNHEY and CDR2 SMNVEV (reference sequence). The CDR3 loop spans 13 amino acids. V shed 5 bases and J shed 1 base, with 8 bases lying between them.

This chain connects TRBV11-1 to TRBJ1-4; no reliable D call. The V end was cut by 3 bases, the J end by 0 bases, with 5 bases between. Germline values: CDR1 SGHAT, CDR2 FQDESV (reference sequence). This CDR3 has 14 residues. CDR3 in DNA: TGTGCCAGCAGCTTGGCACCAACTAATGAAAAACTGTTTTTT. This codes for CASSLAPTNEKLFF.

V is TRBV5-6 and J is TRBJ1-5; the D gene is possibly TRBD1 (5 bases). CDR1 SGHDT and CDR2 YYEEEE come from the germline V gene. The CDR3 totals 17 residues. Trimming left V 4 bases short and J 0 bases short, with 17 bases between. The CDR3 DNA sequence: TGTGCCAGCAGCGATGACAGCCTAGGCGATAGCAATCAGCCCCAGCATTTT. Translated: CASSDDSLGDSNQPQHF.

The chain is built from TRBV11-2 and TRBJ2-1; TRBD2 aligns across 8 bases. There are 16 residues in the CDR3. Germline CDR1 reads SGHAT; CDR2 reads FQNNGV. The V and J ends lost 5 bases and 4 bases, in that order; junction bases with no gene match: 10. Here the CDR3 DNA reads TGTGCCAGCAGCCACGGACTAGCCAGTAGGTACAATGAGCAGTTCTTC. It translates to CASSHGLASRYNEQFF.

This chain joins TRBV9 and TRBJ2-1; 8 bases align to TRBD2. V was pared by 4 bases and J by 6 bases, with 6 bases of the junction left unmatched. The length of the CDR3 is 14 residues. CDR1 is SGDLS, CDR2 YYNGEE, per germline. The CDR3 DNA reads as TGTGCCAGCAGCACGGGACTAGGTGGCAATGAGCAGTTCTTC. Translating it yields CASSTGLGGNEQFF.

The rearrangement joins TRBV5-8 to TRBJ2-7; possibly TRBD2 for D (5 bases). CDR1 and CDR2 (germline): SGHTS, YDEGEE. Trimming took 4 bases from V and 3 from J, leaving 17 bases between them. The length of the CDR3 is 15 residues. The CDR3 loop reads CASSLVTGSNYEQYF. CDR3 DNA: TGTGCCAGCAGCCTCGTAACGGGGTCCAACTACGAGCAGTACTTC.

This chain joins TRBV6-5 and TRBJ2-1; 9 positions match TRBD2. Germline V gene data show CDR1 as MNHEY and CDR2 as SVGAGI. The CDR3 length is 15 residues. With 8 bases clipped from V and 9 bases from J, the junction kept 14 bases outside the gene matches. As DNA, the CDR3 is TGTGCCAGCGGATACTCAGGGACTAGCAGAGGTGAGCAGTTCTTC. Translating it yields CASGYSGTSRGEQFF.